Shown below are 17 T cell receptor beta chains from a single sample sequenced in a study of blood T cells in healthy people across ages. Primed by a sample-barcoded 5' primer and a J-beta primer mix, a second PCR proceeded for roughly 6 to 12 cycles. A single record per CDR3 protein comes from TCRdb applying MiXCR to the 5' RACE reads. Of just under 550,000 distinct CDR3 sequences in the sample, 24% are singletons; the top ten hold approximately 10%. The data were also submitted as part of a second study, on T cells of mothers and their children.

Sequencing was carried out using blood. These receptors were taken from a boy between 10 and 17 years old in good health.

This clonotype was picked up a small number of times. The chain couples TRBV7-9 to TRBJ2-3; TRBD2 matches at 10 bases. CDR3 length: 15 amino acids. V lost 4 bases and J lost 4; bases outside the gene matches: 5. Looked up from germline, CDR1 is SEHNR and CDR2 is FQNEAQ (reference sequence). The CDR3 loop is CASSYGLAGADTQYF. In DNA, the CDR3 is TGTGCCAGCAGCTACGGGCTAGCGGGAGCAGATACGCAGTATTTT.

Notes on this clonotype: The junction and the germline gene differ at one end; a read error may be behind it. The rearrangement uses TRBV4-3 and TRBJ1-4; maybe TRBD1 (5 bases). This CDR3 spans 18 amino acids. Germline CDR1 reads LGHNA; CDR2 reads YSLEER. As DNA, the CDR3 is TGCGCCAGCAGTCAAGCTATATTGCGGGGGGCAACTAATGAAAAACTGTTTTTT. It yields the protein CASSQAILRGATNEKLFF.

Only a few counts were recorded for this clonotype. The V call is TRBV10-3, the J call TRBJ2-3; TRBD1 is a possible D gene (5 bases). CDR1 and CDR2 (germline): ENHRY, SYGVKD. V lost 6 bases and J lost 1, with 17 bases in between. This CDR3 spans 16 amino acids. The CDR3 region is CAIRTTGPVGTDTQYF. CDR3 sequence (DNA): TGTGCCATCAGAACAACAGGCCCGGTGGGCACAGATACGCAGTATTTT.

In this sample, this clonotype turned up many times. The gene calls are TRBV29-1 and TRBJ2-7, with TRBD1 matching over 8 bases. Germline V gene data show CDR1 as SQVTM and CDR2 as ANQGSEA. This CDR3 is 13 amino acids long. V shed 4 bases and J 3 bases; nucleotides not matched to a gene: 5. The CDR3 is CSVGLDRVYEQYF. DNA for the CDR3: TGCAGCGTTGGATTGGACAGGGTCTACGAGCAGTACTTC.

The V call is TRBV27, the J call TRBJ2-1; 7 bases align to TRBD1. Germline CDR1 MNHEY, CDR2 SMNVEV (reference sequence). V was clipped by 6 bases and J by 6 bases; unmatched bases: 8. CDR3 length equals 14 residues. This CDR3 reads CASRHGQEANEQFF. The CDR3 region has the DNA TGTGCCAGCAGACACGGACAGGAAGCCAATGAGCAGTTCTTC.

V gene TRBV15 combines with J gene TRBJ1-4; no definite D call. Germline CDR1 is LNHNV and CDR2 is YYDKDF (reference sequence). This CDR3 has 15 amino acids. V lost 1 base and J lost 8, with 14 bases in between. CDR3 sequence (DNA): TGTGCCACCAGCAGAGTTCTAGACTCGAGGGAAAAACTGTTTTTT. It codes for CATSRVLDSREKLFF.

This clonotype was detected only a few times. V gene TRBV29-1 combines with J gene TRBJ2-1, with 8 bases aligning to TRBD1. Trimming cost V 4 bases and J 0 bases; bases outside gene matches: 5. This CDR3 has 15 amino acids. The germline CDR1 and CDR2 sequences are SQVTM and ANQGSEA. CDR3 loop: CSVVGQASSYNEQFF. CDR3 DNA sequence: TGCAGCGTTGTGGGACAGGCGAGCTCCTACAATGAGCAGTTCTTC.

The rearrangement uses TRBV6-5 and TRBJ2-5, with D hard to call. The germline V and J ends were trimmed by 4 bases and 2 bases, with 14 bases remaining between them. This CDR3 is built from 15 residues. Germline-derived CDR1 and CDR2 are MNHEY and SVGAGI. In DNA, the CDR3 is TGTGCCAGCAGTTTACTTCGGGCATCACAAGAGACCCAGTACTTC. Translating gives CASSLLRASQETQYF.

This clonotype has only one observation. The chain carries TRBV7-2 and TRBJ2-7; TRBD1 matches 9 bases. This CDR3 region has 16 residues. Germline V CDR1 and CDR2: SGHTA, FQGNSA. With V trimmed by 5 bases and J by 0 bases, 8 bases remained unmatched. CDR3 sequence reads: CASSPSRDRVSYEQYF. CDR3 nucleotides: TGTGCCAGCAGCCCTAGTCGGGACAGGGTCTCCTACGAGCAGTACTTC.

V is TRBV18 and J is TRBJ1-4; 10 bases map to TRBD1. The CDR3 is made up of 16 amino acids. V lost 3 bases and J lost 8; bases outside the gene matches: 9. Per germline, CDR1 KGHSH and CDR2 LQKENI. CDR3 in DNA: TGTGCCAGCTCACCCGCGGACAGGGGGAACGGGGAAAAACTGTTTTTT. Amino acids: CASSPADRGNGEKLFF.

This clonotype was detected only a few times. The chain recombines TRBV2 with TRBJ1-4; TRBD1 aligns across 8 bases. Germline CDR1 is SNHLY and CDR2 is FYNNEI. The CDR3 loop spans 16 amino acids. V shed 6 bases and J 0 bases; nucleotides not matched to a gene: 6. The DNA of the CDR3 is TGTGCCAGCAGCGGGACAGGAAAGTCAACTAATGAAAAACTGTTTTTT. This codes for CASSGTGKSTNEKLFF.

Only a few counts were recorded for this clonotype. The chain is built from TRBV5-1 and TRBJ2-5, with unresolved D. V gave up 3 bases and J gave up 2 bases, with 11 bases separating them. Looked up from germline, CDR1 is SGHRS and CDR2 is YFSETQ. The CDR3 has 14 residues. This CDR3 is CASSYLAVQETQYF. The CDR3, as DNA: TGCGCCAGCAGCTATCTGGCGGTTCAAGAGACCCAGTACTTC.

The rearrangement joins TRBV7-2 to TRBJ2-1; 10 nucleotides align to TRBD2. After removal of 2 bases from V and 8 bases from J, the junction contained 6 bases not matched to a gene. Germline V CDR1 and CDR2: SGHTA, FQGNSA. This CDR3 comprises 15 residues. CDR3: CASSLRPSGSYEQFF. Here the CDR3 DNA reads TGTGCCAGCAGCTTAAGGCCTAGCGGGAGCTATGAGCAGTTCTTC.

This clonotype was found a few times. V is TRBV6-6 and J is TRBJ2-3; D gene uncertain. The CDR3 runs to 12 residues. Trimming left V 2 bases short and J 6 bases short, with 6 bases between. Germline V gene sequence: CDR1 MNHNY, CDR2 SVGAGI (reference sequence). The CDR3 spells CASSYLMDTQYF. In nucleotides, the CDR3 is TGTGCCAGCAGTTACCTTATGGATACGCAGTATTTT.

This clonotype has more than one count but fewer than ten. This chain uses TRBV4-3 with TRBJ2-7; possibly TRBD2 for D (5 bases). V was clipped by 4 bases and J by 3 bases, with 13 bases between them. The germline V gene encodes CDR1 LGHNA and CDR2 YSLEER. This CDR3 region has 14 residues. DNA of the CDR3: TGCGCCAGCAGCCCAGAAGGAGGCTTCTACGAGCAGTACTTC. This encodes CASSPEGGFYEQYF.

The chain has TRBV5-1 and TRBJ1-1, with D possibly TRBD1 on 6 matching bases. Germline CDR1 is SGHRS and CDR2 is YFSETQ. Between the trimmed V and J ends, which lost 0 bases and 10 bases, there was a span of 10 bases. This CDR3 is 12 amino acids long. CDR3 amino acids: CASSLDRVVAFF. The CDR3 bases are TGCGCCAGCAGCTTGGACAGGGTTGTAGCTTTCTTT.

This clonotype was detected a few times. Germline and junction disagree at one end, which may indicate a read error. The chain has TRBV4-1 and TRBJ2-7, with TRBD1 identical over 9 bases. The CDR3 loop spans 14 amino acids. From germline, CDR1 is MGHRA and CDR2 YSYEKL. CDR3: CAISPRQGAYEQYF. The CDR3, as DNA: TGCGCCATCAGCCCCCGACAGGGGGCCTACGAGCAGTACTTC.